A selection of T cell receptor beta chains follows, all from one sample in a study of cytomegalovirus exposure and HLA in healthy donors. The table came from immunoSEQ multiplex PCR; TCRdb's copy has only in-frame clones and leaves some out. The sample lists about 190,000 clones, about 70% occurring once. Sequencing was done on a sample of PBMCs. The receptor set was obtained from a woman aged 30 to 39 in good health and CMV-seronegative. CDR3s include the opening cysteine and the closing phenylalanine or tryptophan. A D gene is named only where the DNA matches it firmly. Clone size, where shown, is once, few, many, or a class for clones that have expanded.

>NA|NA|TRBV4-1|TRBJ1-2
CASSQDGYGGLGYGYTF
TGCGCCAGCAGCCAAGATGGTTATGGCGGATTGGGCTATGGCTACACCTTC
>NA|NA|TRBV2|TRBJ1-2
CASSERAPQGYGYTF
TGTGCCAGCAGTGAACGGGCTCCGCAGGGCTATGGCTACACCTTC
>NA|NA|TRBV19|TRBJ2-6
CASEQAPLSGANVLTF
TGTGCCAGCGAGCAGGCGCCCCTCTCTGGGGCCAACGTCCTGACTTTC
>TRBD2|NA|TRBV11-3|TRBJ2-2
CASSLVSGLNTGELFF
TGTGCCAGCAGCTTAGTGTCGGGACTAAACACCGGGGAGCTGTTTTTT
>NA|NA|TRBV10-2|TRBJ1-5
CASSDRGNQPQHF
TGCGCCAGCAGTGACAGGGGCAATCAGCCCCAGCATTTT
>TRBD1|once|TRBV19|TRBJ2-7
CASSRDRGSYEQYF
TGTGCCAGTAGTAGGGACAGGGGCTCCTACGAGCAGTACTTC
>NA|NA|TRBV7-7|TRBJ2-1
CASSSVGSSNEQFF
TGTGCTAGCAGCTCCGTCGGGAGTTCTAATGAGCAGTTCTTC
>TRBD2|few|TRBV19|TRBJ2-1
CASSIGTRALEQFF
TGTGCCAGTAGTATAGGGACTAGGGCACTTGAGCAGTTCTTC
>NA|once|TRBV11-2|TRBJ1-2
CASSSREHYGYTF
TGTGCCAGCAGCTCCCGGGAACACTATGGCTACACCTTC
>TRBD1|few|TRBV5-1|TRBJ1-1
CASSLEGAVTEAFF
TGCGCCAGCAGCTTGGAGGGGGCGGTCACTGAAGCTTTCTTT
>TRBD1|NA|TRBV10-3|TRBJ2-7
CATEQGARNYEQYF
TGTGCCACAGAACAGGGGGCGCGAAACTACGAGCAGTACTTC
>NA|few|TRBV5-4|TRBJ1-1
CASSLDKNTEAFF
TGTGCCAGCAGCTTGGACAAGAACACTGAAGCTTTCTTT
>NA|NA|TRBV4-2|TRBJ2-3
CASSQEHARADTQYF
TGTGCCAGCAGCCAAGAACATGCCCGTGCAGATACGCAGTATTTT
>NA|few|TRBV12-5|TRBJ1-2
CASGLTPGSGVGYTF
TGTGCTAGTGGTTTGACCCCCGGGTCGGGAGTCGGCTACACCTTC
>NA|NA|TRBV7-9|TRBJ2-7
CARSGHEQYF
TGTGCCAGATCAGGCCACGAGCAGTACTTC
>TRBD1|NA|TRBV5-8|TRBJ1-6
CASRLDRGTPYNSPLHF
TGTGCCAGCAGGCTGGACAGGGGGACCCCCTATAATTCACCCCTCCACTTT
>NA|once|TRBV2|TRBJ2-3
CASSDSRTDTQYF
TGTGCCAGCAGTGACAGTCGCACAGATACGCAGTATTTT
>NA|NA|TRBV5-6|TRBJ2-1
CASSLDVGPSGYNEQFF
TGTGCCAGCAGCTTGGATGTGGGCCCCAGTGGGTACAATGAGCAGTTCTTC
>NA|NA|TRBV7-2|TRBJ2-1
CASSSLAYNEQFF
TGTGCCAGCAGCTCACTAGCCTACAATGAGCAGTTCTTC
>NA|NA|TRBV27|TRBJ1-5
CASSLAGTSNQPQHF
TGTGCCAGCAGTCTCGCGGGAACTAGCAATCAGCCCCAGCATTTT
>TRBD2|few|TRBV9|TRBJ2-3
CASSGESSGRNTQYF
TGTGCCAGCAGTGGGGAGTCTAGCGGCAGGAATACGCAGTATTTT
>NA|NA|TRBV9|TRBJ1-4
CASSPVEAATNEKLFF
TGTGCCAGCAGCCCCGTGGAGGCCGCAACTAATGAAAAACTGTTTTTT
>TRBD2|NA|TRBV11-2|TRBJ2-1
CASSRTRTSGASYNEQFF
TGTGCCAGCAGCCGCACCCGGACTAGCGGGGCTTCCTACAATGAGCAGTTCTTC
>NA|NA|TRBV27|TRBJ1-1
CASKSNTEAFF
TGTGCCAGCAAAAGCAACACTGAAGCTTTCTTT
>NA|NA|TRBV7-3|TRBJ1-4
CATRTPLVNEKLFF
TGTGCCACCAGAACACCGCTAGTTAATGAAAAACTGTTTTTT
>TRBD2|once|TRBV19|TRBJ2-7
CASSSIAGGAYEQYF
TGTGCCAGTAGTTCTATAGCGGGAGGTGCCTACGAGCAGTACTTC
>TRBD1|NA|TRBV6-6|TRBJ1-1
CATPSRDRNTEAFF
TGTGCCACCCCTAGCCGGGACAGGAACACTGAAGCTTTCTTT
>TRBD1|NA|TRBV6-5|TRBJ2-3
CASTQDRGSDTQYF
TGTGCCAGTACCCAGGACAGGGGCTCAGATACGCAGTATTTT
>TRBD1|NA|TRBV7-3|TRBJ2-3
CASSRTGDRTDTQYF
TGTGCCAGCAGCCGGACAGGGGATCGCACAGATACGCAGTATTTT
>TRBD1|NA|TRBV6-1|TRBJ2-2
CASEGAASRPGELFF
TGTGCCAGCGAGGGGGCCGCTAGTAGGCCCGGGGAGCTGTTTTTT
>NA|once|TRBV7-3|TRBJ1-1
CASSPRGSDTEAFF
TGTGCCAGCAGCCCCCGGGGGTCCGACACTGAAGCTTTCTTT
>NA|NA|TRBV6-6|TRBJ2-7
CASSYSRTETYEQYF
TGTGCCAGCAGTTACTCTAGGACAGAGACCTACGAGCAGTACTTC
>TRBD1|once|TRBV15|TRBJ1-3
CATSRSTGMGNTIYF
TGTGCCACCAGCAGATCGACAGGGATGGGAAACACCATATATTTT
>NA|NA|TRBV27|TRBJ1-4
CASSFVQGGEKLFF
TGTGCCAGCAGTTTCGTGCAGGGAGGTGAAAAACTGTTTTTT
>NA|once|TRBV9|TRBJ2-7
CASSPDVRTDFSYEQYF
TGTGCCAGCAGCCCCGACGTTAGGACAGACTTCTCCTACGAGCAGTACTTC
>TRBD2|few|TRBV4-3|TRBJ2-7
CASSQVLAGSYEQYF
TGCGCCAGCAGCCAAGTACTAGCGGGCTCCTACGAGCAGTACTTC
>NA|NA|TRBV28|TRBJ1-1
CASTTLNTEAFF
TGTGCCAGCACGACACTCAACACTGAAGCTTTCTTT
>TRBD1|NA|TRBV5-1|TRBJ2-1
CASSIEGARYNEQFF
TGCGCCAGCAGCATTGAGGGGGCGCGGTACAATGAGCAGTTCTTC
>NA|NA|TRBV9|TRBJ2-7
CASSARLSSYEQYF
TGTGCCAGCAGCGCTCGACTGAGCTCCTACGAGCAGTACTTC
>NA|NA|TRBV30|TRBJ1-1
CAWSSAGGAEAFF
TGTGCCTGGAGTTCCGCCGGGGGGGCTGAAGCTTTCTTT
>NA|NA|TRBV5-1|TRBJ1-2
CASRPSTGSGYTF
TGCGCCAGCAGGCCCAGTACAGGGAGTGGCTACACCTTC
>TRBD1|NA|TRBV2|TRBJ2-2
CASRLGQANTGELFF
TGTGCCAGCAGACTGGGACAGGCGAACACCGGGGAGCTGTTTTTT
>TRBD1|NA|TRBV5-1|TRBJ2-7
CASSITGTGYYEQYF
TGCGCCAGCAGCATAACCGGGACAGGGTACTACGAGCAGTACTTC
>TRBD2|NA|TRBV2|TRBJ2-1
CAGSGMSYNEQFF
TGTGCCGGCAGCGGGATGAGCTACAATGAGCAGTTCTTC
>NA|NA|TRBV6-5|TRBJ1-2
CASSYQRQAGYGYTF
TGTGCCAGCAGCTACCAAAGGCAGGCAGGGTATGGCTACACCTTC
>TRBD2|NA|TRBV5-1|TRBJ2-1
CASSSDLAGLDEQFF
TGCGCCAGCAGCTCCGATCTAGCGGGGCTCGATGAGCAGTTCTTC
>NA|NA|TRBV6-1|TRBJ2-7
CASSAGVLNEQYF
TGTGCCAGCAGTGCGGGAGTTTTGAACGAGCAGTACTTC
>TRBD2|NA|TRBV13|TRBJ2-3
CASSSGTSGADTQYF
TGTGCCAGCAGCTCCGGGACTAGCGGGGCGGATACGCAGTATTTT
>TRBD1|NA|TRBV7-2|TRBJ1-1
CASSLGGGRGGTEAFF
TGTGCCAGCAGCTTAGGAGGGGGCAGGGGAGGCACTGAAGCTTTCTTT
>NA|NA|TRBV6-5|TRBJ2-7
CASSYSGRGGGYEQYF
TGTGCCAGCAGTTACTCGGGGCGGGGAGGTGGGTACGAGCAGTACTTC
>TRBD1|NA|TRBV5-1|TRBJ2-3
CASSLDTGTGTDTQYF
TGCGCCAGCAGCTTGGATACCGGGACAGGAACAGATACGCAGTATTTT
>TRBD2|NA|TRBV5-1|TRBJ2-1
CASSLDYGTSGARSSYNEQFF
TGCGCCAGCAGCTTGGATTATGGGACTAGCGGTGCCAGGAGTTCCTACAATGAGCAGTTCTTC
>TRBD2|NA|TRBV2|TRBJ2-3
CASSAQTSGGTDTQYF
TGTGCCAGCAGTGCCCAAACTAGCGGAGGCACAGATACGCAGTATTTT